This T cell receptor (beta chain) stems from a study of T-cell reconstitution after alpha-beta-depleted transplantation in children. The CDR3 consists of 15 residues. The germline CDR1 and CDR2 sequences are SGHTS and YDEGEE. V was shortened by 1 base and J by 6 bases, with 13 bases between the two germline ends. TCRbeta library construction was performed incorporating unique molecular identifiers. TCRdb re-called the PCR reads with MiXCR, one entry per CDR3 protein. Of 280,000 or so distinct CDR3 sequences listed, approximately 10% are singletons. Study-level findings and limits: One year post-transplant, T-cell counts and diversity were largely derived from T cells produced anew. Several hundred rapidly expanded clones from non-depleted graft cells reportedly supplied alpha-beta T cells about two months post-transplant. Surviving thymic progenitors and recipient T cells were the source of high TCRbeta diversity at day 60 in some patients.

The table lists this clonotype with many counts. No antigen is known for it. V gene TRBV5-8 combines with J gene TRBJ2-2; D unresolved. The receptor was derived from a male patient aged 2 to 9 who had a stem cell transplant for chronic granulomatous disease, so the T cells may come from the graft donor. The source was peripheral blood, collected 180 days after TCRalphabeta/CD19-depleted stem cell transplant. Here the CDR3 DNA reads TGTGCCAGCAGCTTGTTCTTGGGGTCCCCCGGGGAGCTGTTTTTT. As protein: CASSLFLGSPGELFF.